This T cell receptor beta chain was retrieved from a study of Tregs in tolerant kidney transplant recipients. General observations from the study: Findings come from small patient numbers and require larger validation. No direct test of biological reproducibility was done here.

This CDR3 region has 14 residues. Germline CDR1 and CDR2: SEHNR and FQNEAQ (reference sequence). Trimming shortened V by 5 bases and J by 1 base, and 9 bases separated the two germline ends. Sequencing was performed with immunoSEQ multiplex PCR; in TCRdb, only in-frame clones are kept and a portion is missing. The repertoire holds more than 95,000 clones, around 94% seen once, with roughly 0.63% in the top ten. Details on this clone: Its antigen is not known.

Thawed PBMCs were FACS-sorted into unstimulated CD4+CD25+CD127- regulatory T cells, CD4+CD25- non-regulatory cells, CD4 and CD8 cells. V and J are TRBV7-9 and TRBJ2-4; D might be TRBD1 or TRBD2, each matching 5 bases. This receptor was identified in a human donor in good health. Sequencing was carried out using CD4+ T cells from blood. In nucleotides, the CDR3 is TGTGCCAGCAGCGGGGGTACGGCCAAAAACATTCAGTACTTC. Translating it yields CASSGGTAKNIQYF.